What follows describes a single T cell receptor beta chain. This sample is part of a study of blood T cell repertoires in COVID-19. Study context: From the United States, Italy and Spain came samples of acute and convalescent COVID-19. PBMCs, B-cell-depleted T cells, or T cells were the source of the cDNA or gDNA that made up the material.

Authors' methods: Reference gene primer amplification yielded estimated nucleated cell counts. The table came from immunoSEQ multiplex PCR; TCRdb's copy has only in-frame clones and leaves some out. The V and J calls and clone size come from that table; D and trimming were worked out from the DNA. The sample carries some 80,000 clones, around nine tenths recorded once. The CDR3 is 13 amino acids. V lost 5 bases and J 4 bases, leaving 11 bases between the germline ends. The chain recombines TRBV12-3 or TRBV12-4 with TRBJ1-2, with D perhaps TRBD1 (5 bases). The clonotype comes from a human donor in a cohort sampled during active COVID-19. The sequenced material came from peripheral blood. The CDR3 DNA sequence: TGTGCCAGCAGTCCAGGGTTTAGCTATGGCTACACCTTC. As protein: CASSPGFSYGYTF.